A single sample gave rise to the 5 T cell receptor beta chains below, sequenced in a study of glioma-infiltrating T cells. Using RNA template, CDR3s of TCR alpha and beta were amplified with iRepertoire arm-PCR. TCRdb passed the multiplex PCR reads through MiXCR, listing each CDR3 protein once. The data show roughly 100,000 distinct CDR3 sequences, less than 30% seen once. Specimen: glioma tissue, nonneoplastic brain tissue, or PBMCs (not recorded which). Receptor source: a human donor with low-grade glioma or glioblastoma, undergoing nonglioma brain surgery, or in good health (not recorded which).

The chain combines TRBV5-1 with TRBJ1-5; possible D gene TRBD1, 5 bases. Germline CDR1 is SGHRS and CDR2 is YFSETQ. This CDR3 has 15 residues. V shed 0 bases and J shed 4 bases, with 11 bases lying between them. CDR3 sequence: CASSLVSGVNQPQHF. The CDR3 DNA follows: TGCGCCAGCAGCTTGGTCTCGGGGGTAAATCAGCCCCAGCATTTT.

This clonotype has at least ten counts. The chain has TRBV27 and TRBJ1-4; TRBD1 agrees at 7 bases. Germline-derived CDR1 and CDR2 are MNHEY and SMNVEV (reference sequence). V shed 3 bases, J shed 4 bases, and the junction held 11 bases outside the gene matches. The CDR3 length is 17 residues. The CDR3 spells CASSFRFRTGRNEKLFF. In DNA, the CDR3 is TGTGCCAGCAGTTTCAGGTTCCGGACAGGCCGTAATGAAAAACTGTTTTTT.

This clonotype was counted at least ten times. J is TRBJ2-5 and V is TRBV27, with D possibly TRBD1 on 6 matching bases. Germline V gene lookup returns CDR1 MNHEY and CDR2 SMNVEV (reference sequence). V was trimmed by 6 bases and J by 0 bases, leaving 14 bases between them. The CDR3 has 15 amino acids. The CDR3 bases are TGTGCCAGCAGCCCCGGGACAAACAACCAAGAGACCCAGTACTTC. Translating it yields CASSPGTNNQETQYF.

The V call is TRBV5-1, the J call TRBJ2-7, with D possibly TRBD2 on 5 matching bases. The CDR3 is 12 residues long. Germline V gene lookup returns CDR1 SGHRS and CDR2 YFSETQ. Trimming left V 2 bases short and J 3 bases short, with 6 bases between. The CDR3 DNA reads TGCGCCAGCAGCTTCGAGGGCTACGAGCAGTACTTC. Translation: CASSFEGYEQYF.

A note on this clonotype: A read error is likely, as this CDR3 ends without the conserved phenylalanine or tryptophan. The chain links TRBV12-3 or TRBV12-4 to TRBJ2-5; D perhaps matches TRBD1 (6 bases). This CDR3 comprises 15 residues. The V gene lost 6 bases and the J gene lost 2 bases, with 16 bases spanning the gap. CDR3 sequence reads: CASSRTGSPQETQYL. The CDR3 nucleotides are TGTGCCAGCAGCCGCACAGGGAGCCCTCAAGAGACCCAGTACCTC.